This T cell receptor beta chain comes out of a study of blood T cell repertoires in COVID-19. About the study: The origin of the acute and convalescent COVID-19 samples was the United States, Italy and Spain. Sources were T cells, B-cell-depleted T cells, or PBMCs; the material itself was cDNA or gDNA.

How the authors handled the data: The authors estimated nucleated cell counts from reference gene primer amplification. Profiling relied on immunoSEQ multiplex PCR, and the TCRdb table lists in-frame clones only, not all of them. The DNA gave D and trimming, while V, J and clone size come from that table. The data show some 58,000 clones, 87% seen once. Trimming took off 5 bases at V and 3 bases at J, with 10 bases between the two ends. The length of the CDR3 is 13 residues. In germline, CDR1 is MNHEY, CDR2 SVGAGI. V and J are TRBV6-5 and TRBJ1-1; no clear D gene. The material sequenced was peripheral blood. The receptor was isolated from a man aged 50 to 59 with acute or convalescent COVID-19. CDR3 sequence: CASSRGWDTEAFF. The DNA of the CDR3 is TGTGCCAGCAGTCGAGGGTGGGACACTGAAGCTTTCTTT.